These 21 T cell receptor beta chains originate from one sample sequenced in a study of identical twins. TCRdb called the 5' RACE reads again in MiXCR, with one record for every CDR3 protein. The sample yields under 1 million distinct CDR3 sequences, 9% to 15% seen once. These data were likewise used in another study, on yellow fever vaccine responses in identical twins.

The sequencing sample was made of PBMCs. The receptors were gathered from a young woman in good health.

V gene TRBV19 combines with J gene TRBJ2-5; 11 positions match TRBD2. J was trimmed by 7 bases and V by 5 bases; bases with no gene match: 18. CDR3 length: 18 residues. Germline V CDR1 and CDR2: LNHDA, SQIVND (reference sequence). The CDR3 bases are TGTGCCAGTAGTGATCCCGGGACTAGCGGCCTGCTTTACTCGACCCAGTACTTC. This gives the protein CASSDPGTSGLLYSTQYF.

This clonotype was detected only once. This sequence joins TRBV6-7 and TRBJ2-7; D is possibly TRBD1 or TRBD2 (5 bases each). TRBV6-7 is an ORF for which the function is uncertain. The length of the CDR3 is 12 residues. The V end lost 5 bases, the J end lost 4 bases, and 9 bases lay between the germline ends. The CDR3 loop reads CASSRGDYEQYV. CDR3 nucleotide sequence: TGTGCCAGCAGTAGAGGGGATTACGAGCAGTACGTC.

This clonotype was recorded a few times. This chain connects TRBV28 to TRBJ2-7, with D maybe TRBD1 (6 bases). This CDR3 has 13 residues. Trimming removed 6 bases from V and 1 base from J, with 10 bases in between. Germline V gives CDR1 MDHEN, CDR2 SYDVKM. This CDR3 is CASRWDTSYEQYF. The CDR3 DNA reads as TGTGCCAGCAGGTGGGACACGTCCTACGAGCAGTACTTC.

As to this clonotype: This could be a read error, since a much larger clone is one nucleotide away. This chain joins TRBV5-1 and TRBJ2-1; D call uncertain. The germline gives CDR1 SGHRS, CDR2 YFSETQ. The CDR3 sequence is 14 residues long. CDR3 DNA sequence: TGCGCCAGCAGCTTCGAAGGGCCACACAATGAGCGGTTCTTC. Encoded protein: CASSFEGPHNERFF.

The V and J genes are TRBV20-1 and TRBJ2-1, with TRBD2 matching 10 bases. The V gene's germline CDR1 is DFQATT and CDR2 SNEGSKA (reference sequence). V shed 3 bases, J shed 4 bases, and the junction held 3 bases outside the gene matches. CDR3 length equals 14 residues. The chain's CDR3 is CSARGTSEYNEQFF. The CDR3 DNA reads as TGCAGTGCTAGGGGGACTAGCGAGTACAATGAGCAGTTCTTC.

This clonotype occurred many times. V is TRBV5-1 and J is TRBJ2-1; D possibly uses TRBD1 or TRBD2 (5 bases each). Germline values: CDR1 SGHRS, CDR2 YFSETQ. This CDR3 spans 13 amino acids. With 7 bases removed from V and 8 bases from J, the gap between germline ends came to 16 bases. The chain's CDR3 is CASGTRGDDEQFF. In DNA, the CDR3 is TGCGCCAGCGGCACAAGGGGAGACGATGAGCAGTTCTTC.

This clonotype turned up a few times. The chain joins TRBV28 to TRBJ2-3; 10 bases match TRBD2. V shed 3 bases, J shed 5 bases, and the junction held 5 bases outside the gene matches. The CDR3 runs 15 residues. Germline CDR1 and CDR2: MDHEN and SYDVKM. CDR3 nucleotide sequence: TGTGCCAGCAGTTTCCTAGCGGGAGTGGGAGATACGCAGTATTTT. Translating it yields CASSFLAGVGDTQYF.

The V gene is TRBV20-1, the J gene TRBJ2-7; 7 nucleotides agree with TRBD2. J gave up 7 bases and V 1 base, and 1 base lay outside the gene matches. The CDR3 sequence is 11 residues long. Germline CDR1 is DFQATT and CDR2 is SNEGSKA (reference sequence). The CDR3 DNA is TGCAGTGCTAGAGCAGCGGGGGAGCAGTACTTC. Protein: CSARAAGEQYF.

This clonotype has just a few counts. The V and J genes are TRBV19 and TRBJ2-2, with D hard to call. Germline-derived CDR1 and CDR2 are LNHDA and SQIVND (reference sequence). Trimming left V 5 bases short and J 1 base short, with 8 bases between. The CDR3 totals 14 residues. CDR3 sequence reads: CASSQVLNTGELFF. CDR3 DNA sequence: TGTGCCAGTAGTCAGGTTTTGAACACCGGGGAGCTGTTTTTT.

This clonotype was found a few times. The rearrangement uses TRBV20-1 and TRBJ1-5, with TRBD1 identical over 11 bases. The CDR3 covers 16 residues. With 2 bases clipped from V and 6 bases from J, the junction kept 9 bases outside the gene matches. Germline V CDR1 and CDR2: DFQATT, SNEGSKA (reference sequence). The CDR3 protein is CSARIVGQGDGQPQHF. CDR3 coding DNA: TGCAGTGCTAGAATAGTGGGACAGGGGGATGGTCAGCCCCAGCATTTT.

This clonotype was recorded only once. This chain's CDR3 is CASRKTGQGNQPQHF. CDR3 coding DNA: TGTGCCAGCAGGAAAACCGGACAGGGGAATCAGCCCCAGCATTTT. The chain joins TRBV2 to TRBJ1-5; TRBD1 agrees at 9 bases. The germline CDR1 and CDR2 sequences are SNHLY and FYNNEI. V was clipped by 6 bases and J by 4 bases; unmatched bases: 7. CDR3 length: 15 amino acids.

This clonotype was detected a few times. V usage is TRBV7-9 and J usage is TRBJ2-7, with 9 bases identical to TRBD1. V lost 4 bases, J lost 9 bases, and 7 bases stayed unmatched. The CDR3 runs 13 residues. Germline V gives CDR1 SEHNR, CDR2 FQNEAQ (reference sequence). The CDR3 protein is CASSWDRVSGQYF. The CDR3 nucleotides read TGTGCCAGCAGCTGGGACAGGGTATCCGGGCAGTACTTC. The whole variable domain, remainder taken from reference TRBV7-9 and TRBJ2-7, is DTGVSQNPRHKITKRGQNVTFRCDPISEHNRLYWYRQTLGQGPEFLTYFQNEAQLEKSRLLSDRFSAERPKGSFSTLEIQRTEQGDSAMYLCASSWDRVSGQYFGPGTRLTVT.

The chain links TRBV5-6 to TRBJ2-2, with D hard to call. The CDR3 is 12 amino acids. Trimming pared 0 bases from V and 10 bases from J, leaving 7 bases between. CDR1 and CDR2 (germline): SGHDT, YYEEEE. DNA of the CDR3: TGTGCCAGCAGCTTGGGTCCGGTGGAGCTGTTTTTT. Protein: CASSLGPVELFF.

The chain joins TRBV6-5 to TRBJ1-1; D is unresolved. The V end lost 3 bases, the J end lost 1 base, and 15 bases lay between the germline ends. This CDR3 contains 16 residues. Germline V gene lookup returns CDR1 MNHEY and CDR2 SVGAGI. The CDR3 DNA reads TGTGCCAGCAGTTATGTGGGAGGCGGAGCGAACACTGAAGCTTTCTTT. Residues: CASSYVGGGANTEAFF.

This clonotype was seen a handful of times. V usage is TRBV6-1 and J usage is TRBJ2-5; D call uncertain. Germline V gives CDR1 MNHNS, CDR2 SASEGT. V was shortened by 3 bases and J by 7 bases, with 9 bases between the two germline ends. The CDR3 loop spans 12 amino acids. The CDR3 DNA reads TGTGCCAGCAGTGACAGTGGATGGACCCAGTACTTC. It translates to CASSDSGWTQYF.

This clonotype came up a few times. The CDR3 DNA reads as TGCGCCAGCAGTGATGGGGGACAGGCCTGGGCCCAGTACTTC. This sequence encodes CASSDGGQAWAQYF. The chain links TRBV10-1 to TRBJ2-5, with 8 nucleotides matching TRBD1. The CDR3 length is 14 residues. The trim removed 3 bases at V and 9 bases at J, leaving 9 bases unmatched. CDR1 and CDR2 (germline): WNHNN, SYGVQD (reference sequence).

This clonotype was seen only a few times. The chain joins TRBV7-2 to TRBJ2-7; 9 nucleotides line up with TRBD2. The CDR3 sequence is 15 residues long. The germline V gene encodes CDR1 SGHTA and CDR2 FQGNSA. In DNA form, the CDR3 reads TGTGCCAGTAGCTTTGGGGCGGGGGGGATCTACGAGCAGTACGTC. Its protein product is CASSFGAGGIYEQYV.

This clonotype showed up just a few times. This rearrangement joins TRBV6-5 to TRBJ2-5, with D perhaps matching TRBD2 (7 bases). The CDR3 totals 15 residues. The germline gives CDR1 MNHEY, CDR2 SVGAGI. V dropped 2 bases and J dropped 4 bases, with 14 bases sitting between them. CDR3 region: CASSYNPAGAETQYF. The CDR3 bases are TGTGCCAGCAGTTACAATCCGGCGGGGGCAGAGACCCAGTACTTC.

This clonotype was seen a few times. The chain carries TRBV6-1 and TRBJ1-1; tentative D call: TRBD1 (5 bases). Looked up from germline, CDR1 is MNHNS and CDR2 is SASEGT. The CDR3 covers 16 residues. The V end lost 6 bases, the J end lost 2 bases, and 19 bases lay between the germline ends. The CDR3 nucleotides read TGTGCCAGCAGAACTACAATTAGACAGCGCAACACTGAAGCTTTCTTT. Translating gives CASRTTIRQRNTEAFF.

This clonotype appeared a few times. This chain joins TRBV12-3 or TRBV12-4 and TRBJ1-6, with TRBD1 identical over 7 bases. V shed 5 bases and J 9 bases; nucleotides not matched to a gene: 13. The length of the CDR3 is 16 residues. CDR3 sequence reads: CASSPRRQGFASPLHF. The CDR3, as DNA: TGTGCCAGCAGTCCACGGCGACAGGGATTCGCTTCACCCCTCCACTTT.

This clonotype showed up just a few times. The rearrangement links TRBV4-1 to TRBJ1-1, with D unclear. The CDR3 totals 13 residues. The V gene's germline CDR1 is MGHRA and CDR2 YSYEKL. Trimming pared 1 base from V and 5 bases from J, leaving 8 bases between. DNA for the CDR3: TGCGCCAGCAGCCAAGGTCCGGGGACTGAAGCTTTCTTT. This codes for CASSQGPGTEAFF.